Listed below are T cell receptor beta chains from one sample, sequenced in a study of control samples from healthy donors and cancer patients. The repertoire was sequenced with immunoSEQ multiplex PCR; TCRdb's copy has only in-frame clones and lacks some. The sample comprises about 180,000 clones, over 85% of which are singletons, and approximately 1.4% rests with the top ten. Sequencing was done on a sample of blood. The receptors here all came from a man younger than 45 in good health. Both conserved end residues are part of each CDR3. Fields, in order: clone size, V gene, J gene, D gene, CDR3 DNA, CDR3 protein. The D gene is left open where the match is weak. Size values are once, few and many counts, or a class for expanded clones, and some rows have none.

clone_size: .
v_call: TRBV27
j_call: TRBJ1-2
d_call: TRBD1
cdr3_nt: TGTGCCAGCAGTGCCACAGGGGCCTATGGCTACACCTTC
cdr3_aa: CASSATGAYGYTF

clone_size: .
v_call: TRBV10-3
j_call: TRBJ2-7
d_call: TRBD1
cdr3_nt: TGTGCCATCAGGGGACAGGAATACGAGCAGTACTTC
cdr3_aa: CAIRGQEYEQYF

clone_size: .
v_call: TRBV28
j_call: TRBJ2-1
d_call: TRBD2
cdr3_nt: TGTGCCAGCAGTCCTTATCGGACTAGCGCGAGCTCCTACAATGAGCAGTTCTTC
cdr3_aa: CASSPYRTSASSYNEQFF

clone_size: .
v_call: TRBV9
j_call: TRBJ1-1
d_call: TRBD1
cdr3_nt: TGTGCCAGCAGCGTAAGGACAGGCCCGAACACTGAAGCTTTCTTT
cdr3_aa: CASSVRTGPNTEAFF

clone_size: .
v_call: TRBV7-7
j_call: TRBJ1-3
d_call: .
cdr3_nt: TGTGCCAGCAGCAAAGGACAGTCCACGAGCTCTGGAAACACCATATATTTT
cdr3_aa: CASSKGQSTSSGNTIYF

clone_size: .
v_call: TRBV19
j_call: TRBJ1-2
d_call: .
cdr3_nt: TGTGCCAGTAGTCCCCGGGGAGACTATGGCTACACCTTC
cdr3_aa: CASSPRGDYGYTF

clone_size: few
v_call: TRBV30
j_call: TRBJ1-1
d_call: .
cdr3_nt: TGTGCCCGCGACGGGGTGCTGAACACTGAAGCTTTCTTT
cdr3_aa: CARDGVLNTEAFF

clone_size: .
v_call: TRBV29-1
j_call: TRBJ1-2
d_call: .
cdr3_nt: TGCAGCACCGAAGGAGGGGCGCGGGGCTACACCTTC
cdr3_aa: CSTEGGARGYTF

clone_size: .
v_call: TRBV6-5
j_call: TRBJ1-4
d_call: .
cdr3_nt: TGTGCCAGCAGTTACCGGACAGACCGACCGGTTGAACTGTTTTTT
cdr3_aa: CASSYRTDRPVELFF

clone_size: .
v_call: TRBV7-2
j_call: TRBJ2-3
d_call: .
cdr3_nt: TGTGCCAGCAGCTTAGCTGGGACGGCAGATACGCAGTATTTT
cdr3_aa: CASSLAGTADTQYF

clone_size: .
v_call: TRBV7-8
j_call: TRBJ2-7
d_call: TRBD1
cdr3_nt: TGTGCCAGCAGCCCCCAGGGACAGGGTGGCGAGCAGTACTTC
cdr3_aa: CASSPQGQGGEQYF

clone_size: .
v_call: TRBV2
j_call: TRBJ2-2
d_call: TRBD1
cdr3_nt: TGTGCCGGCGGGACAGGGGGCGCAAGGACCGGGGAGCTGTTTTTT
cdr3_aa: CAGGTGGARTGELFF

clone_size: .
v_call: TRBV18
j_call: TRBJ2-7
d_call: .
cdr3_nt: TGTGCCAGCTCACCGGCCCACTCCTACGAGCAGTACTTC
cdr3_aa: CASSPAHSYEQYF

clone_size: few
v_call: TRBV6-4
j_call: TRBJ2-7
d_call: TRBD2
cdr3_nt: TGTGCCAGCAGTGACCCGCAACTAGCGGGAGCAAGAAGGAGCTACGAGCAGTACTTC
cdr3_aa: CASSDPQLAGARRSYEQYF

clone_size: once
v_call: TRBV7-3
j_call: TRBJ1-5
d_call: .
cdr3_nt: TGTGCCAGCAGCTTAAGCCATAACACGCATGATCAGCCCCAGCATTTT
cdr3_aa: CASSLSHNTHDQPQHF

clone_size: .
v_call: TRBV9
j_call: TRBJ2-1
d_call: TRBD2
cdr3_nt: TGTGCCAGCAGCGTAGGGACTAGCGGGGGGTGGGAGCAGTTCTTC
cdr3_aa: CASSVGTSGGWEQFF

clone_size: few
v_call: TRBV6-5
j_call: TRBJ1-5
d_call: .
cdr3_nt: TGTGCCAGCAGTTACGGTCCAGGGAGACAGCCCCAGCATTTT
cdr3_aa: CASSYGPGRQPQHF

clone_size: once
v_call: TRBV10-3
j_call: TRBJ2-3
d_call: TRBD2
cdr3_nt: TGTGCCATCAGTATTGAGCGGGGAAGCACAGATACGCAGTATTTT
cdr3_aa: CAISIERGSTDTQYF

clone_size: once
v_call: TRBV5-6
j_call: TRBJ2-1
d_call: .
cdr3_nt: TGTGCCAGCAGCTTGGTTGGCTCCTACAATGAGCAGTTCTTC
cdr3_aa: CASSLVGSYNEQFF

clone_size: .
v_call: TRBV10-2
j_call: TRBJ2-5
d_call: .
cdr3_nt: TGCGCCAGCAGTGAGCAGCAGCAAAGTGAGGCCCAGTACTTC
cdr3_aa: CASSEQQQSEAQYF

clone_size: .
v_call: TRBV28
j_call: TRBJ2-7
d_call: TRBD1
cdr3_nt: TGTGCCAGCAGTGTTGGGACAGTTTCCTACGAGCAGTACTTC
cdr3_aa: CASSVGTVSYEQYF

clone_size: .
v_call: TRBV5-3
j_call: TRBJ2-3
d_call: TRBD2
cdr3_nt: TGTGCCAGAAGCCCGGGTGCGGGAGCGAAGTCAGATACGCAGTATTTT
cdr3_aa: CARSPGAGAKSDTQYF

clone_size: .
v_call: TRBV6-2/TRBV6-3
j_call: TRBJ2-3
d_call: TRBD2
cdr3_nt: TGTGCCAGCAGTCTACGGACTAGCGGGGTATTCTTTACAGATACGCAGTATTTT
cdr3_aa: CASSLRTSGVFFTDTQYF

clone_size: .
v_call: TRBV7-9
j_call: TRBJ2-7
d_call: TRBD2
cdr3_nt: TGTGCCAGCAGCTTACCTGTGGGGACTAGCGCTCCCTACGAGCAGTACTTC
cdr3_aa: CASSLPVGTSAPYEQYF

clone_size: few
v_call: TRBV6-6
j_call: TRBJ2-1
d_call: .
cdr3_nt: TGTGCCAGCAGTCAGTTCAATCCCGGTCGAAGCTACAATGAGCAGTTCTTC
cdr3_aa: CASSQFNPGRSYNEQFF

clone_size: .
v_call: TRBV3-1/TRBV3-2
j_call: TRBJ2-1
d_call: TRBD2
cdr3_nt: TGTGCCAGCGGCGGGGGTAACTACAATGAGCAGTTCTTC
cdr3_aa: CASGGGNYNEQFF

clone_size: once
v_call: TRBV11-2
j_call: TRBJ1-6
d_call: TRBD1
cdr3_nt: TGTGCCAGCAGCTTAGATGGGACAGGGCTATCACCCCTCCACTTT
cdr3_aa: CASSLDGTGLSPLHF

clone_size: once
v_call: TRBV6-6
j_call: TRBJ2-7
d_call: TRBD2
cdr3_nt: TGTGCCAGCAGTATAGCGGGAGGGCCTAGATACGAGCAGTACTTC
cdr3_aa: CASSIAGGPRYEQYF

clone_size: once
v_call: TRBV5-5
j_call: TRBJ1-4
d_call: .
cdr3_nt: TGTGCCAGCAGCTTGGATGGCAGGGGTAATGAAAAACTGTTTTTT
cdr3_aa: CASSLDGRGNEKLFF

clone_size: .
v_call: TRBV19
j_call: TRBJ2-1
d_call: .
cdr3_nt: TGTGCCAGTAGTTTACCCGGGACAGAGCAGTTCTTC
cdr3_aa: CASSLPGTEQFF

clone_size: .
v_call: TRBV19
j_call: TRBJ1-1
d_call: .
cdr3_nt: TGTGCCAGTAAGTACGGCAGGCTGAACACTGAAGCTTTCTTT
cdr3_aa: CASKYGRLNTEAFF

clone_size: .
v_call: TRBV24-1
j_call: TRBJ1-1
d_call: .
cdr3_nt: TGTGCCACCAGTGGTGCAGGGATGAACACTGAAGCTTTCTTT
cdr3_aa: CATSGAGMNTEAFF

clone_size: .
v_call: TRBV27
j_call: TRBJ1-1
d_call: .
cdr3_nt: TGTGCCAGCAGTTTCCTCGGACGGCGGGACACTGAAGCTTTCTTT
cdr3_aa: CASSFLGRRDTEAFF

clone_size: .
v_call: TRBV11-2
j_call: TRBJ2-7
d_call: .
cdr3_nt: TGTGCCAGCAGCTTAGATAGGGGTACCTACGAGCAGTACTTC
cdr3_aa: CASSLDRGTYEQYF

clone_size: .
v_call: TRBV4-3
j_call: TRBJ2-7
d_call: TRBD2
cdr3_nt: TGCGCCAGCAGCCCCCACCTAGCGGGGGGGCTATACGAGCAGTACTTC
cdr3_aa: CASSPHLAGGLYEQYF

clone_size: .
v_call: TRBV6-2/TRBV6-3
j_call: TRBJ2-7
d_call: .
cdr3_nt: TGTGCCAGCAGTTACCTAGACACGACCCTCCCCCACGAGCAGTACTTC
cdr3_aa: CASSYLDTTLPHEQYF

clone_size: .
v_call: TRBV11-2
j_call: TRBJ2-7
d_call: .
cdr3_nt: TGTGCCAGCAGCTTAGATGAGGGGGGGGTCCACTACGAGCAGTACTTC
cdr3_aa: CASSLDEGGVHYEQYF

clone_size: .
v_call: TRBV27
j_call: TRBJ2-1
d_call: TRBD1
cdr3_nt: TGTGCCAGCAGTTTAAACAGGGGGCGCGTATCGTCCTACAATGAGCAGTTCTTC
cdr3_aa: CASSLNRGRVSSYNEQFF

clone_size: .
v_call: TRBV18
j_call: TRBJ1-4
d_call: .
cdr3_nt: TGTGCCAGCTCACCGCCTGGGGATGAAAAACTGTTTTTT
cdr3_aa: CASSPPGDEKLFF

clone_size: .
v_call: TRBV13
j_call: TRBJ2-5
d_call: TRBD2
cdr3_nt: TGTGCCAGCGCGACTAGCGGGTATAATCAAGAGACCCAGTACTTC
cdr3_aa: CASATSGYNQETQYF

clone_size: .
v_call: TRBV6-1
j_call: TRBJ2-7
d_call: TRBD1
cdr3_nt: TGTGCCAGCAGTGAAGTGGTGACAGGGATTCGAAGGGGCGAGCAGTACTTC
cdr3_aa: CASSEVVTGIRRGEQYF

clone_size: .
v_call: TRBV28
j_call: TRBJ1-5
d_call: TRBD1
cdr3_nt: TGTGCCAGCAGTTTTCCTATCGGACAGGGGTCACAGCCCCAGCATTTT
cdr3_aa: CASSFPIGQGSQPQHF

clone_size: .
v_call: TRBV7-9
j_call: TRBJ1-1
d_call: .
cdr3_nt: TGTGCCAGCAGCTTTTCCTTGGCCCCTGAAGCTTTCTTT
cdr3_aa: CASSFSLAPEAFF

clone_size: .
v_call: TRBV9
j_call: TRBJ2-3
d_call: TRBD2
cdr3_nt: TGTGCCAGCAGCGTCAGCGGGGGGGAGGGAACAGATACGCAGTATTTT
cdr3_aa: CASSVSGGEGTDTQYF

clone_size: .
v_call: TRBV27
j_call: TRBJ2-3
d_call: .
cdr3_nt: TGTGCCAGCAGTTTGGGCGGGAGCACAGATACGCAGTATTTT
cdr3_aa: CASSLGGSTDTQYF

clone_size: .
v_call: TRBV11-2
j_call: TRBJ1-3
d_call: .
cdr3_nt: TGTGCCAGCAGCTTAGGACCCCCGACCATATATTTT
cdr3_aa: CASSLGPPTIYF

clone_size: .
v_call: TRBV12-3/TRBV12-4
j_call: TRBJ1-3
d_call: .
cdr3_nt: TGTGCCAGCAGTTTAGGGCAGGGAAACACCATATATTTT
cdr3_aa: CASSLGQGNTIYF

clone_size: .
v_call: TRBV7-9
j_call: TRBJ2-2
d_call: .
cdr3_nt: TGTGCCAGCAGCTTAGCGTTGACGGGGAACACCGGGGAGCTGTTTTTT
cdr3_aa: CASSLALTGNTGELFF

clone_size: .
v_call: TRBV27
j_call: TRBJ1-1
d_call: .
cdr3_nt: TGTGCCAGTACGTCGCAGGGGTGGACTGAAGCTTTCTTT
cdr3_aa: CASTSQGWTEAFF

clone_size: .
v_call: TRBV14
j_call: TRBJ1-4
d_call: .
cdr3_nt: TGTGCCAGCAGCCAACTCGACGGACTTAATGAAAAACTGTTTTTT
cdr3_aa: CASSQLDGLNEKLFF

clone_size: .
v_call: TRBV9
j_call: TRBJ2-6
d_call: .
cdr3_nt: TGTGCCAGCAGCGTAGGGCCCTCTGGGGCCAACGTCCTGACTTTC
cdr3_aa: CASSVGPSGANVLTF

clone_size: .
v_call: TRBV5-6
j_call: TRBJ1-2
d_call: .
cdr3_nt: TGTGCCAGCAGCTTGGATAGGGTGAGTGGCTACACCTTC
cdr3_aa: CASSLDRVSGYTF

clone_size: .
v_call: TRBV11-2
j_call: TRBJ2-1
d_call: .
cdr3_nt: TGTGCCAGCAGCCTACCTTCTACCGGTCCGACTAGTCTCTACAATGAGCAGTTCTTC
cdr3_aa: CASSLPSTGPTSLYNEQFF

clone_size: .
v_call: TRBV16
j_call: TRBJ1-4
d_call: TRBD1
cdr3_nt: TGTGCCAGCAGCCAATCAACAGGGGCTGGTGAAAAACTGTTTTTT
cdr3_aa: CASSQSTGAGEKLFF

clone_size: .
v_call: TRBV2
j_call: TRBJ2-2
d_call: TRBD1
cdr3_nt: TGTGCCAGCAGTCGCACCGGGACAGGTAGCGGGGAGCTGTTTTTT
cdr3_aa: CASSRTGTGSGELFF

clone_size: .
v_call: TRBV30
j_call: TRBJ1-4
d_call: .
cdr3_nt: TGTGCCTGGACAAGTGCTGGAGGCGAAAAACTGTTTTTT
cdr3_aa: CAWTSAGGEKLFF

clone_size: few
v_call: TRBV4-1
j_call: TRBJ1-1
d_call: .
cdr3_nt: TGCGCCAGCAGCCAAGTAGCACAGGGAATCACTGAAGCTTTCTTT
cdr3_aa: CASSQVAQGITEAFF

clone_size: .
v_call: TRBV19
j_call: TRBJ2-7
d_call: .
cdr3_nt: TGTGCCAGTAGTCTTCAGACTAGTTTCAACGAGCAGTACTTC
cdr3_aa: CASSLQTSFNEQYF